These 23 T cell receptor beta chains originate from one sample sequenced in a study of T-cell memory formation after mild COVID-19. TCRdb processed the 5' RACE reads anew with MiXCR; each CDR3 protein has one entry. The sample lists a few hundred thousand distinct CDR3 sequences; approximately 23% were seen once. Material: PBMCs or a T cell subset sorted from them (not recorded which). These receptors came from an adult woman who had mild COVID-19 (a few samples of this study predate the infection). Cell type and time point are not known.

This clonotype has just a few counts. The V call is TRBV5-1, the J call TRBJ2-3; D possibly corresponds to TRBD1 (6 bases). The CDR3 contains 16 residues. From germline, CDR1 is SGHRS and CDR2 YFSETQ. Trimming cost V 4 bases and J 0 bases, with 15 bases left between them. The CDR3 DNA sequence: TGCGCCAGCAGCATATCCGGGACAACTAGCACAGATACGCAGTATTTT. Protein sequence: CASSISGTTSTDTQYF.

A word on this clonotype: One end of the junction does not line up with germline, which may come from a read error. The V call is TRBV18, the J call TRBJ2-1; TRBD2 agrees at 11 bases. The CDR3 loop spans 15 amino acids. Germline values: CDR1 KGHSH, CDR2 LQKENI. CDR3 loop: CASSPGLAAHNEQVF. In nucleotides, the CDR3 is TGTGCCAGCTCACCGGGACTAGCGGCCCACAATGAGCAGGTCTTC. The whole variable domain, remainder taken from reference TRBV18 and TRBJ2-1, is NAGVMQNPRHLVRRRGQEARLRCSPMKGHSHVYWYRQLPEEGLKFMVYLQKENIIDESGMPKERFSAEFPKEGPSILRIQQVVRGDSAAYFCASSPGLAAHNEQVFGPGTRLTVL.

The rearrangement joins TRBV5-1 to TRBJ2-5; D possibly corresponds to TRBD1 (5 bases). Germline V CDR1 and CDR2: SGHRS, YFSETQ. The CDR3 loop spans 14 amino acids. V lost 2 bases, J lost 0 bases, and 8 bases lay in between. The CDR3 spells CASSFQGNQETQYF. Written as DNA, the CDR3 is TGCGCCAGCAGCTTTCAGGGTAACCAAGAGACCCAGTACTTC.

The sample holds many counts of this clonotype. The rearrangement links TRBV12-3 or TRBV12-4 to TRBJ2-1; 7 bases are a match to TRBD1. The J segment lost 8 bases and the V segment lost 5 bases, leaving 15 bases of the junction unmatched. CDR3 length: 16 amino acids. CDR3 in DNA: TGTGCCAGCAGTATGGGACAGTTCCCCGCATCATATGAGCAGTTCTTC. Translation gives CASSMGQFPASYEQFF.

This clonotype was seen only a few times. The chain uses TRBV7-9 and TRBJ1-1; 9 nucleotides match TRBD1. Germline-derived CDR1 and CDR2 are SEHNR and FQNEAQ (reference sequence). Trimming took 5 bases from V and 1 from J; bases not matched to a gene: 5. This CDR3 spans 15 amino acids. The CDR3 spells CASSPGQGRNTEAFF. DNA of the CDR3: TGTGCCAGCAGCCCGGGACAGGGCCGGAACACTGAAGCTTTCTTT.

This clonotype was counted a few times. The DNA for the CDR3 is TGTGCCAGCAGCTTCCGAGGAGCGGGAGTAACGCAGTATTTT. Its translation is CASSFRGAGVTQYF. This rearrangement joins TRBV7-9 to TRBJ2-3; 8 nucleotides line up with TRBD2. The V gene end was trimmed by 3 bases and the J gene end by 9 bases; junction bases not matched to a gene: 8. The CDR3 is made up of 14 amino acids. Looked up from germline, CDR1 is SEHNR and CDR2 is FQNEAQ (reference sequence).

This clonotype was found a few times. The gene calls are TRBV20-1 and TRBJ2-4; 8 bases are shared with TRBD1. Germline V gene data show CDR1 as DFQATT and CDR2 as SNEGSKA (reference sequence). This CDR3 comprises 15 residues. With V trimmed by 5 bases and J by 0 bases, 6 bases remained unmatched. This CDR3 reads CSAADRGEAKNIQYF. As DNA, the CDR3 is TGCAGTGCTGCCGACAGGGGCGAAGCCAAAAACATTCAGTACTTC.

The chain carries TRBV7-9 and TRBJ2-1; D ambiguous. CDR1 and CDR2 (germline): SEHNR, FQNEAQ (reference sequence). Trimming took off 1 base at V and 8 bases at J, with 15 bases between the two ends. The CDR3 consists of 15 residues. The CDR3: CASSLGLGPIDEQFF. The CDR3 DNA reads as TGTGCCAGCAGCTTAGGGCTCGGTCCAATCGATGAGCAGTTCTTC.

The gene calls are TRBV20-1 and TRBJ2-4; 14 bases are shared with TRBD2. Germline-derived CDR1 and CDR2 are DFQATT and SNEGSKA (reference sequence). The CDR3 has 17 residues. J was trimmed by 0 bases and V by 5 bases; bases with no gene match: 6. The CDR3 is CSAPRLAGGLAKNIQYF. CDR3 bases: TGCAGTGCTCCCAGACTAGCGGGGGGGTTAGCCAAAAACATTCAGTACTTC.

The V call is TRBV27, the J call TRBJ2-1, with 9 bases fitting TRBD2. The CDR3 is made up of 14 amino acids. The ends lost 5 bases at V and 6 bases at J; junction bases unmatched: 5. The germline V gene encodes CDR1 MNHEY and CDR2 SMNVEV (reference sequence). The CDR3 nucleotides read TGTGCCAGCAGTGGAATAGCGGGAGTCAATGAGCAGTTCTTC. This encodes CASSGIAGVNEQFF.

This rearrangement joins TRBV3-1 to TRBJ1-1, with D uncertain. This CDR3 is built from 14 residues. V dropped 0 bases and J dropped 4 bases, with 9 bases sitting between them. Germline CDR1 and CDR2: LGHDT and YNNKEL (reference sequence). CDR3 nucleotide sequence: TGTGCCAGCAGCCAAGATCTACCCTTCACTGAAGCTTTCTTT. Translation: CASSQDLPFTEAFF.

V is TRBV24-1 and J is TRBJ2-2; 10 bases are a match to TRBD1. This CDR3 spans 17 amino acids. The V gene end was trimmed by 3 bases and the J gene end by 7 bases; junction bases not matched to a gene: 10. Germline V CDR1 and CDR2: KGHDR, SFDVKD. CDR3: CATSDPTGGAGIGELFF. For the CDR3, the DNA is TGTGCCACCAGTGATCCGACAGGGGGCGCTGGCATCGGGGAGCTGTTTTTT.

This clonotype was picked up many times. This chain connects TRBV5-1 to TRBJ2-7, with D perhaps TRBD1 (6 bases). This CDR3 region has 14 residues. V lost 6 bases and J 4 bases, leaving 17 bases between the germline ends. CDR1 is SGHRS and CDR2 is YFSETQ in the germline V gene. CDR3 coding DNA: TGCGCCAGCAACCCTGCTGCAGGGGCTTACGAGCAGTACTTC. Protein: CASNPAAGAYEQYF.

This clonotype was observed a handful of times. V gene TRBV24-1 combines with J gene TRBJ1-1; 7 nucleotides agree with TRBD1. The germline CDR1 and CDR2 sequences are KGHDR and SFDVKD. This CDR3 is built from 13 residues. Unmatched junction bases numbered 8, after V lost 9 bases and J lost 5 bases. CDR3 amino acids: CATSQGGRTEAFF. CDR3 bases: TGTGCCACCTCCCAGGGGGGACGGACTGAAGCTTTCTTT.

Only one count was recorded for this clonotype. The chain links TRBV27 to TRBJ1-6; 8 bases are shared with TRBD1. Per the germline V gene, CDR1 is MNHEY and CDR2 is SMNVEV (reference sequence). The V gene end was trimmed by 2 bases and the J gene end by 13 bases; junction bases not matched to a gene: 10. The CDR3 is made up of 15 amino acids. The CDR3 is CASSLGAQGAAPLHF. The CDR3 DNA sequence: TGTGCCAGCAGTTTAGGGGCCCAGGGGGCAGCCCCCCTCCACTTT.

The chain is built from TRBV9 and TRBJ1-1; D gene uncertain. Germline V gives CDR1 SGDLS, CDR2 YYNGEE. V was trimmed by 0 bases and J by 0 bases, leaving 6 bases between them. The CDR3 runs 14 residues. The CDR3 loop reads CASSVGEVNTEAFF. Written as DNA, the CDR3 is TGTGCCAGCAGCGTAGGGGAAGTGAACACTGAAGCTTTCTTT.

V gene TRBV24-1 combines with J gene TRBJ2-1, with a tentative D call TRBD1 (5 bases). CDR1 and CDR2 from the germline V gene are KGHDR and SFDVKD. With 5 bases removed from V and 0 bases from J, the gap between germline ends came to 13 bases. This CDR3 region has 16 residues. CDR3 bases: TGTGCCACCAGTGGAAATACAGGAAGCTCCTACAATGAGCAGTTCTTC. It translates to CATSGNTGSSYNEQFF.

The genes are TRBV6-5 and TRBJ1-1; 9 nucleotides align to TRBD1. The CDR3 contains 15 residues. The germline CDR1 and CDR2 sequences are MNHEY and SVGAGI. V was clipped by 5 bases and J by 6 bases; unmatched bases: 10. The CDR3 DNA sequence: TGTGCCAGCAGTAAGGGACAGGGAGGGCTTGCTGAAGCTTTCTTT. Translation: CASSKGQGGLAEAFF.

This rearrangement joins TRBV24-1 to TRBJ2-3, with D uncertain. CDR3 size: 14 residues. Germline V gives CDR1 KGHDR, CDR2 SFDVKD. V lost 4 bases, J lost 0 bases, and 7 bases lay in between. The CDR3 sequence: CATSDLTSTDTQYF. The DNA of the CDR3 is TGTGCCACCAGTGACCTGACTAGCACAGATACGCAGTATTTT.

The chain uses TRBV20-1 and TRBJ1-1; 7 nucleotides agree with TRBD1. Germline loops: CDR1 DFQATT, CDR2 SNEGSKA (reference sequence). V dropped 6 bases and J dropped 4; count of bases not matched to a gene: 17. This CDR3 spans 16 amino acids. The CDR3 sequence: CSALAGGSIEGTEAFF. CDR3 sequence (DNA): TGCAGTGCGCTCGCAGGGGGATCAATCGAGGGCACTGAAGCTTTCTTT.

This clonotype was counted only a few times. This rearrangement joins TRBV27 to TRBJ1-3; unclear D gene. The germline V gene has CDR1 MNHEY and CDR2 SMNVEV (reference sequence). Deletions cut 5 bases from V and 5 bases from J, with 16 bases between. The CDR3 contains 15 residues. CDR3 region: CASSPLGINRNTIYF. In DNA form, the CDR3 reads TGTGCCAGCAGTCCCCTCGGGATTAATCGAAACACCATATATTTT.

The rearrangement uses TRBV5-1 and TRBJ1-1; a weak D match, TRBD1 (5 bases). Germline assignment: CDR1 SGHRS and CDR2 YFSETQ. CDR3 length: 14 amino acids. Trimming left V 4 bases short and J 1 base short, with 11 bases between. CDR3 residues: CASSGLDRNTEAFF. CDR3 sequence (DNA): TGCGCCAGCAGCGGCCTCGACAGGAACACTGAAGCTTTCTTT.

V usage is TRBV3-1 and J usage is TRBJ2-5; 8 bases are shared with TRBD2. CDR1 and CDR2 (germline): LGHDT, YNNKEL (reference sequence). This CDR3 spans 15 amino acids. J lost 5 bases, V lost 4 bases, and 9 bases had no gene match. DNA of the CDR3: TGTGCCAGCAGCCTACTCGCGGGGGGCGAGGAGACCCAGTACTTC. Translation: CASSLLAGGEETQYF.